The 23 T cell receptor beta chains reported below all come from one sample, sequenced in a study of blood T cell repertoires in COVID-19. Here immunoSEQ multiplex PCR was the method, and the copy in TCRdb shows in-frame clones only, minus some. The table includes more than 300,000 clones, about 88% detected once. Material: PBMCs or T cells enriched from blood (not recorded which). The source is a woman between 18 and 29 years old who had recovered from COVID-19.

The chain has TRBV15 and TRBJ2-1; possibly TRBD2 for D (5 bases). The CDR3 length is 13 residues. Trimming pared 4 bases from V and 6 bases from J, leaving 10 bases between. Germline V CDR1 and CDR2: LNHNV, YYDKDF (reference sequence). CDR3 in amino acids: CATSTASPNEQFF. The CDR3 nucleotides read TGTGCCACCAGCACGGCTAGCCCCAATGAGCAGTTCTTC.

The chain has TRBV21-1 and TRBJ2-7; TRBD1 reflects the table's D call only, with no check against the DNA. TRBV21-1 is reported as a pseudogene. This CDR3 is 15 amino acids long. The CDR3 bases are TGTGCCAGCAGCGCCTCCGGGACAGGGGTGTCCGAGCAGTACTTC. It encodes CASSASGTGVSEQYF.

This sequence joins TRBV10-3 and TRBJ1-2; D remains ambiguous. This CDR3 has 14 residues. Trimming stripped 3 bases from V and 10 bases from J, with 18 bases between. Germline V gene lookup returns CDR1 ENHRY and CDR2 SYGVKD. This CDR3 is CAISETSGDLDYTF. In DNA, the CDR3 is TGTGCCATCAGTGAAACAAGCGGAGACTTGGACTACACCTTC.

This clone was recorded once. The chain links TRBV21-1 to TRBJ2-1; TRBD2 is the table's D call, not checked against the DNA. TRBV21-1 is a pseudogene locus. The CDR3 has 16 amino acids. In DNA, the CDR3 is TGTGCCATTCCTATGTCTGAGGCACTTTCCTACAATGAGCAGTTCTTC. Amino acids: CAIPMSEALSYNEQFF.

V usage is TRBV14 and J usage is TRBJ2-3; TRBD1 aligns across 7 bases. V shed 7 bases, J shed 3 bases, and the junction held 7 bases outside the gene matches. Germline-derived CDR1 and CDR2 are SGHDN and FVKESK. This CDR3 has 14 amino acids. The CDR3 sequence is CASNDRAGTDTQYF. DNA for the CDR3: TGTGCCAGCAACGACAGGGCCGGGACAGATACGCAGTATTTT.

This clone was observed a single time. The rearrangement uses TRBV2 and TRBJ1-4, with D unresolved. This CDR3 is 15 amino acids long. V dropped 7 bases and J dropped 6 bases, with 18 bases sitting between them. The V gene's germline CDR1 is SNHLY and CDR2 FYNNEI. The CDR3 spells CASIRGMADHEKLFF. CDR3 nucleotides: TGTGCCAGCATACGTGGCATGGCAGATCATGAAAAACTGTTTTTT.

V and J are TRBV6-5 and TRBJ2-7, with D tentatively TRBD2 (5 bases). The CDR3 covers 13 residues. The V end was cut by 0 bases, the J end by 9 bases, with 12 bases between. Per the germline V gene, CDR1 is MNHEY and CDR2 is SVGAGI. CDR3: CASSYSSSGGQYF. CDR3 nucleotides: TGTGCCAGCAGTTACTCGAGCTCAGGAGGGCAGTACTTC.

The CDR3 nucleotides are TGTGCCAGCAGGGGGGCAGGGAATCAGCCCCAGCATTTT. Its translation is CASRGAGNQPQHF. V is TRBV28 and J is TRBJ1-5; D perhaps matches TRBD1 (6 bases). The CDR3 extends over 13 amino acids. Trimming removed 6 bases from V and 4 bases from J, with 10 bases in between. CDR1 and CDR2 from the germline V gene are MDHEN and SYDVKM.

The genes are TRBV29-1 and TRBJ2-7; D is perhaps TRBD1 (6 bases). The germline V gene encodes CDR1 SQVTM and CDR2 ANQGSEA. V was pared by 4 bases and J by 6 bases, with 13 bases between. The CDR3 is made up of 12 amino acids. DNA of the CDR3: TGCAGCGTTGCCCCCCAGGGGTTCGAGCAGTACTTC. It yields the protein CSVAPQGFEQYF.

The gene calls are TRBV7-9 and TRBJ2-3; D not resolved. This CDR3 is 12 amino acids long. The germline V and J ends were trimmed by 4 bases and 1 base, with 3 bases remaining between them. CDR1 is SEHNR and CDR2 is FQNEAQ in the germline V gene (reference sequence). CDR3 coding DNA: TGTGCCAGCAGCTCTCGCACAGATACGCAGTATTTT. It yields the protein CASSSRTDTQYF.

CDR3 residues: CASSQYLQGTQPQHF. The CDR3 bases are TGCGCCAGCAGCCAATATCTGCAGGGCACTCAGCCCCAGCATTTT. This chain links TRBV4-3 with TRBJ1-5, with D tentatively TRBD1 (5 bases). V was cut by 2 bases and J by 6 bases, with 14 bases left in between. CDR1 is LGHNA, CDR2 YSLEER, per germline. This CDR3 contains 15 residues.

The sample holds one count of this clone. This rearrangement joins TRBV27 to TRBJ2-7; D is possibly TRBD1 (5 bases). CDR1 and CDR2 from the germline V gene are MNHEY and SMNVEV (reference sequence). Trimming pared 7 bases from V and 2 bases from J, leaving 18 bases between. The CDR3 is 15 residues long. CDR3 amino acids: CASTSNQGPPYEQYF. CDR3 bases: TGTGCCAGCACCTCAAATCAGGGTCCTCCCTACGAGCAGTACTTC.

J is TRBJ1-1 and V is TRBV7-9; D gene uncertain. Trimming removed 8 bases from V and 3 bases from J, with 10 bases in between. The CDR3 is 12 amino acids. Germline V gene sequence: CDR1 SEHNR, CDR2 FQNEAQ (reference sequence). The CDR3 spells CASSTGYTEAFF. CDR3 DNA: TGTGCCAGCTCCACGGGGTACACTGAAGCTTTCTTT.

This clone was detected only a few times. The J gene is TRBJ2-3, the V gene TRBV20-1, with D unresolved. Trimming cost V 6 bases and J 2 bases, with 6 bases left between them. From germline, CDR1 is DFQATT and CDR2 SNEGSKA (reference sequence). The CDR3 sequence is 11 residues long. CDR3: CSAVLTDTQYF. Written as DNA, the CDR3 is TGCAGTGCCGTCCTCACAGATACGCAGTATTTT.

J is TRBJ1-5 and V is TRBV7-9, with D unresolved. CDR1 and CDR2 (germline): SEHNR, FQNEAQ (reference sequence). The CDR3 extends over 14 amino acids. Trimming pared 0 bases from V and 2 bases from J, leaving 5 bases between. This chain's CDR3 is CASSLAAGNQPQHF. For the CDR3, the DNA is TGTGCCAGCAGCTTAGCGGCTGGCAATCAGCCCCAGCATTTT.

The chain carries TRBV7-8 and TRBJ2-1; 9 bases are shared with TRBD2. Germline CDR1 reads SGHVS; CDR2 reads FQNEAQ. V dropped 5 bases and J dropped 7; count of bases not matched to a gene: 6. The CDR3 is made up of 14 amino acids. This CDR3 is CASSLGTSPNEQFF. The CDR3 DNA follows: TGTGCCAGCAGCCTAGGGACTAGCCCAAATGAGCAGTTCTTC. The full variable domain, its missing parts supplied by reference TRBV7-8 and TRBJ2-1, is GAGVSQSPRYKVAKRGQDVALRCDPISGHVSLFWYQQALGQGPEFLTYFQNEAQLDKSGLPSDRFFAERPEGSVSTLKIQRTQQEDSAVYLCASSLGTSPNEQFFGPGTRLTVL.

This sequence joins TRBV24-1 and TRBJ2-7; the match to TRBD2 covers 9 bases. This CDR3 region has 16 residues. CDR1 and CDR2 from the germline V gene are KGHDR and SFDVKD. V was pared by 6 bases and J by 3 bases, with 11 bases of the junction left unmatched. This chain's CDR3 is CATSSDPSGAHYEQYF. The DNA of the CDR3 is TGTGCCACCAGTTCAGACCCTAGCGGGGCCCACTACGAGCAGTACTTC.

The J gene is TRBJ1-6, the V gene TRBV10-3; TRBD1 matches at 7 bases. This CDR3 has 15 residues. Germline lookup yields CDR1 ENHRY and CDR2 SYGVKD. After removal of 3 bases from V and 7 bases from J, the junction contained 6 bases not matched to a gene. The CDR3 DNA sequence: TGTGCCATCAGTGATACGGACAGGAAAAATTCACCCCTCCACTTT. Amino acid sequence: CAISDTDRKNSPLHF.

The DNA of the CDR3 is TGTGCCACCAGTGACCCGTCGGGGGGTGTCGCAGATACGCAGTATTTT. Protein product: CATSDPSGGVADTQYF. The rearrangement joins TRBV24-1 to TRBJ2-3, with 7 positions matching TRBD2. V shed 4 bases and J 4 bases; nucleotides not matched to a gene: 10. Germline assignment: CDR1 KGHDR and CDR2 SFDVKD. CDR3 length: 16 amino acids.

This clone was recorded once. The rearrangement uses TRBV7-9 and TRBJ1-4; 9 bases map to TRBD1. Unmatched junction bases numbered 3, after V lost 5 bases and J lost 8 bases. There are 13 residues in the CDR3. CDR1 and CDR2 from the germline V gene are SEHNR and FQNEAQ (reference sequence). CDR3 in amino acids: CASSGDREEKLFF. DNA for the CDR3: TGTGCCAGCAGCGGGGACAGGGAGGAAAAACTGTTTTTT.

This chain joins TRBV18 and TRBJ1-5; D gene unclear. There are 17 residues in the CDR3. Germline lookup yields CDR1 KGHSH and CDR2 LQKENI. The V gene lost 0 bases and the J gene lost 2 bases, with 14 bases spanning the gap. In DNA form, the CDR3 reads TGTGCCAGCTCACCACCGTTGTACGGGAACGGCAATCAGCCCCAGCATTTT. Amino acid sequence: CASSPPLYGNGNQPQHF.

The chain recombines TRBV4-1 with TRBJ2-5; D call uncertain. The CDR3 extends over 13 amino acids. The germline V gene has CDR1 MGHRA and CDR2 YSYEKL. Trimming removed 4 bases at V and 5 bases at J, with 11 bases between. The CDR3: CASSRTTEETQYF. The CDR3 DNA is TGCGCCAGCAGCCGAACCACCGAGGAGACCCAGTACTTC.

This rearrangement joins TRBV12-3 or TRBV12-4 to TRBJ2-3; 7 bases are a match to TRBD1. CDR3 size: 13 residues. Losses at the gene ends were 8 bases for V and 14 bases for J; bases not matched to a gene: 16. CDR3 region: CASSSVTGILRYF. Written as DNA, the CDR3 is TGTGCCAGCTCCTCTGTGACAGGGATCCTGAGGTATTTT.